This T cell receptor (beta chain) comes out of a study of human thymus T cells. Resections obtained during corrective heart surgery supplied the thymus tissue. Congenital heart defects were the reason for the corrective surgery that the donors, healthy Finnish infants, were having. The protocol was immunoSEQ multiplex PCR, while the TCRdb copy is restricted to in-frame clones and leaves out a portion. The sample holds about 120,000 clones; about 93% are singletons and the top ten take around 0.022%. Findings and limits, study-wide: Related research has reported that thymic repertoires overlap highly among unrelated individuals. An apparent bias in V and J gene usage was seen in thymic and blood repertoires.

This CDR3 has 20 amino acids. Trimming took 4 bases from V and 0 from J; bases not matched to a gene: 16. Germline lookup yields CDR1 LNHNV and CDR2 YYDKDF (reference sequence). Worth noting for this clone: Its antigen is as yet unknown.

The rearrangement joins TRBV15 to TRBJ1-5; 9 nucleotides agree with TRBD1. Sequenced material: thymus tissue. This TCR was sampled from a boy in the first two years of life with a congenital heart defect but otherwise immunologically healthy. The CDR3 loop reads CATSNIQGAAGGYSNQPQHF. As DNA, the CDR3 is TGTGCCACCAGCAACATACAGGGGGCGGCGGGGGGATATAGCAATCAGCCCCAGCATTTT.